This T cell receptor beta chain comes out of a study of identifying expanded T cells in peripheral blood. Study findings and constraints: Differentially abundant clones: approximately 1.3 between replicates, about 17 at two to three weeks, 19 at four. Clone count variance between roughly 2-week samples rose with total template count.

This CDR3 is 16 amino acids long. CDR1 is LNHNV and CDR2 is YYDKDF in the germline V gene (reference sequence). Trimming cost V 1 base and J 4 bases; bases outside gene matches: 4. Clones were read by immunoSEQ multiplex PCR, and TCRdb kept only the in-frame ones, dropping some. The sample contains approximately 140,000 clones, approximately 86% of which appear only once. Details on this clone: Antigen specificity is unknown.

Healthy donors had no documented immune events, such as infections, while sampled. The gene calls are TRBV15 and TRBJ2-5; the match to TRBD2 covers 12 bases. This receptor was identified in a person aged 18 to 75 in good health. Sequencing was performed on blood. CDR3 DNA sequence: TGTGCCACCAGCAGAGGACTAGCGGGAGCTGCAGAGACCCAGTACTTC. This translates into CATSRGLAGAAETQYF.